The following is a TCR beta chain sequence with its context. Its antigen remains unidentified. Treatment defined: oral pan-JAK inhibitor, 5-10 mg twice daily. This specimen belongs to a study of CD8+ T cells in alopecia areata. Extraction and reverse transcription of RNA yielded cDNA as the sequencing template. Repertoires were generated with immunoSEQ multiplex PCR, while TCRdb's copy carries only in-frame clones and drops some. The sample contains more than 150,000 clones, around 56% of which appear only once. Study results and limitations: Only one nonresponder was present, which leaves the link between baseline CD8+ expansion and response uncertain. Sequencing of scalp tissue also captures the resident alphabeta T cells of normal skin.

CDR1 SQVTM and CDR2 ANQGSEA come from the germline V gene. This CDR3 contains 13 residues. The V gene end was trimmed by 3 bases and the J gene end by 9 bases; junction bases not matched to a gene: 10. This clonotype was sampled from a human donor with alopecia areata. Material: CD4+ T cells sorted from blood, obtained at week 4, from a patient treated with tofacitinib. The rearrangement joins TRBV29-1 to TRBJ2-5; 7 positions match TRBD1. The CDR3 DNA reads TGCAGCGTTGATGTAGCAGGGGGTACGGCCCAGTACTTC. It yields the protein CSVDVAGGTAQYF.